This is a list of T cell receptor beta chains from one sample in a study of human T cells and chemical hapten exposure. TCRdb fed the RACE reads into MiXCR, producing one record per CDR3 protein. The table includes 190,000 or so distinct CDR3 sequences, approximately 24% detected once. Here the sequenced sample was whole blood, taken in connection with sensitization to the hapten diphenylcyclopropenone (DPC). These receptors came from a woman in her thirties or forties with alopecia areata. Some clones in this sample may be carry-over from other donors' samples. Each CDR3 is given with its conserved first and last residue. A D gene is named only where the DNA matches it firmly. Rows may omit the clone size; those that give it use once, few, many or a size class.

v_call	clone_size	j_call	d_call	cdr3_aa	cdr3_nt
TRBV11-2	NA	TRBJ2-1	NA	CASRASRYNEQFF	TGTGCCAGTAGGGCTAGCAGGTACAATGAGCAGTTCTTC
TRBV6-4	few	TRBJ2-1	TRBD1	CASSPGQAWDPWSNEQFF	TGTGCCAGTTCTCCGGGACAGGCCTGGGACCCCTGGTCCAATGAGCAGTTCTTC
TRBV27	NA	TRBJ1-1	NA	CASSLYPPGRVNTEAFF	TGTGCCAGCAGTTTATACCCCCCGGGCAGAGTGAACACTGAAGCTTTCTTT
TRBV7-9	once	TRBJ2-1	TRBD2	CASSGRLAGVNEQFF	TGTGCCAGCAGCGGACGACTAGCGGGGGTCAATGAGCAGTTCTTC
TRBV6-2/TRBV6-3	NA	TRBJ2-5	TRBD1	CASSSDRGTYQETQYF	TGTGCCAGCAGCTCCGACAGGGGGACCTACCAAGAGACCCAGTACTTC
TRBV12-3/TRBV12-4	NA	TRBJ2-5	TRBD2	CASSWTSGTETQYF	TGTGCCAGCAGCTGGACTAGCGGGACAGAGACCCAGTACTTC
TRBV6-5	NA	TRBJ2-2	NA	CASSFRAGTSGELFF	TGTGCCAGCAGTTTCAGGGCCGGGACAAGCGGGGAGCTGTTTTTT
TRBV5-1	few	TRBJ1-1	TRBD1	CASSPGGQGGTEAFF	TGCGCCAGCAGCCCGGGGGGCCAGGGGGGTACTGAAGCTTTCTTT
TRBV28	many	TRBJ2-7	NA	CASSLERGEQYF	TGTGCCAGCAGTTTAGAACGGGGCGAGCAGTACTTC
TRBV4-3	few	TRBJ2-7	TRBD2	CASSQDMAGGRYEQYF	TGCGCCAGCAGCCAAGATATGGCGGGAGGTCGCTACGAGCAGTACTTC
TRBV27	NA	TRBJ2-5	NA	CASSLGGGVETQYF	TGTGCCAGCAGTCTCGGCGGAGGGGTGGAGACCCAGTACTTC
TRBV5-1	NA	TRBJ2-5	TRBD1	CASSTGALQETQYF	TGCGCCAGCAGCACAGGGGCGCTACAAGAGACCCAGTACTTC
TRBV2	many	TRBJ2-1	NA	CASNEARLNEQFF	TGTGCCAGCAATGAGGCTAGACTCAATGAGCAGTTCTTC
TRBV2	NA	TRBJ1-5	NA	CASSVADSVNQPQHF	TGTGCCAGCAGTGTGGCGGACAGCGTAAATCAGCCCCAGCATTTT
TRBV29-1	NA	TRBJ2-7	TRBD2	CSVLREGLYEQYF	TGCAGCGTTTTGCGGGAGGGCCTGTACGAGCAGTACTTC
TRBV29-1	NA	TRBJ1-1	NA	CSLTDRLMNTEAFF	TGCAGCCTCACAGACAGACTTATGAACACTGAAGCTTTCTTT
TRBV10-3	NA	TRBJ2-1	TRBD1	CAIGPGQGTPNEQFF	TGTGCCATAGGGCCGGGACAGGGTACCCCGAATGAGCAGTTCTTC
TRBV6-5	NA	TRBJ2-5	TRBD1	CASSYLGQGADETQYF	TGTGCCAGCAGTTACCTAGGACAGGGGGCGGATGAGACCCAGTACTTC
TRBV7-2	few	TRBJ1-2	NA	CASSLPGHGYGYTF	TGTGCCAGCAGCTTACCGGGACACGGCTACGGCTACACCTTC
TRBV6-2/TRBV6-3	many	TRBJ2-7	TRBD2	CASSGLASYEQYF	TGTGCCAGCAGCGGACTAGCGTCCTACGAGCAGTACTTC
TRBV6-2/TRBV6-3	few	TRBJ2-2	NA	CASSYYLELFF	TGTGCCAGCAGTTACTACCTGGAGCTGTTTTTT
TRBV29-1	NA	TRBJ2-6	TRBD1	CSVGPPSTGLRGANVLTF	TGCAGCGTTGGGCCCCCCTCGACAGGGCTCCGCGGGGCCAACGTCCTGACTTTC
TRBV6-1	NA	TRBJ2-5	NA	CASGLLGHKGETQYF	TGTGCCAGCGGACTATTGGGACATAAGGGCGAGACCCAGTACTTC
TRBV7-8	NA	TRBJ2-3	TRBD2	CASRGGSEMNTQYF	TGTGCCAGCAGGGGCGGGAGCGAAATGAATACGCAGTATTTT
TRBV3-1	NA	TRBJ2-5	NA	CASSLNMETQYF	TGTGCCAGCAGCCTAAACATGGAGACCCAGTACTTC
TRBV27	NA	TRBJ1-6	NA	CASSGHTTYNSPLHF	TGTGCCAGCAGCGGCCATACGACCTATAATTCACCCCTCCACTTT
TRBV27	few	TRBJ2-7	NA	CASSLSPTSYEQYF	TGTGCCAGCAGTTTATCTCCCACCTCCTACGAGCAGTACTTC
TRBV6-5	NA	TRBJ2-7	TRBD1	CASSDRGHEQYF	TGTGCCAGCAGCGACAGGGGCCACGAGCAGTACTTC
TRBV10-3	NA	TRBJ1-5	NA	CAISESAGNGQPQHF	TGTGCCATCAGTGAGTCTGCAGGGAACGGTCAGCCCCAGCATTTT
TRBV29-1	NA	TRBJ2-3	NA	CSVEVLQPGDTQYF	TGCAGCGTTGAAGTTCTACAGCCGGGTGATACGCAGTATTTT
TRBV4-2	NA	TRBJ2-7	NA	CASSQVLGNEQYF	TGTGCCAGCAGCCAAGTACTAGGTAACGAGCAGTACTTC
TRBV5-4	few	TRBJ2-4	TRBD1	CASSSDRVGAKNIQYF	TGTGCCAGCAGCTCAGACAGGGTGGGAGCCAAAAACATTCAGTACTTC
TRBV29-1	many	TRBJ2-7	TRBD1	CSVEDPGTEYYEQYF	TGCAGCGTTGAGGACCCCGGGACAGAGTACTACGAGCAGTACTTC
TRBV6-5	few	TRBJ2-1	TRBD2	CASAKGLAGGPSNEQFF	TGTGCCAGCGCCAAGGGACTAGCGGGAGGGCCCTCGAATGAGCAGTTCTTC
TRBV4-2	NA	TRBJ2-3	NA	CASSQDWAPDTQYF	TGTGCCAGCAGCCAAGATTGGGCACCAGATACGCAGTATTTT
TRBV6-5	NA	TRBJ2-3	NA	CASSAPGTDTQYF	TGTGCCAGCAGCGCCCCCGGCACAGATACGCAGTATTTT
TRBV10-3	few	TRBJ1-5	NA	CAISESGSSNQPQHF	TGTGCCATCAGTGAGTCGGGATCTAGCAATCAGCCCCAGCATTTT
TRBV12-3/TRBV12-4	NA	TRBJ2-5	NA	CASSQQDGWETQYF	TGTGCCAGCAGTCAACAGGATGGGTGGGAGACCCAGTACTTC
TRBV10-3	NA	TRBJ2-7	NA	CATSGTDAKQYF	TGTGCCACCTCCGGGACTGACGCTAAGCAGTACTTC
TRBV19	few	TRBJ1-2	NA	CASSRDLLYGYTF	TGTGCCAGTAGTCGGGACTTACTATATGGCTACACCTTC
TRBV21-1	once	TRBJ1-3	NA	CASRAFGNTIYF	TGTGCCAGCCGGGCTTTTGGAAACACCATATATTTT
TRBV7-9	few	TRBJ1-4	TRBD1	CASSSRGLGGGEKLFF	TGTGCCAGCAGCTCCAGAGGCCTAGGGGGCGGTGAAAAACTGTTTTTT
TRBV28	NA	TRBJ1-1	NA	CASSPQVSTEAFF	TGTGCCAGCAGTCCGCAGGTTTCCACTGAAGCTTTCTTT
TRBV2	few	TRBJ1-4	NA	CASSESISPYEKLFF	TGTGCCAGCAGTGAAAGTATTAGTCCCTATGAAAAACTGTTTTTT
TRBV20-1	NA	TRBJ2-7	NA	CSARDESYEQYF	TGCAGTGCTAGAGACGAGAGCTACGAGCAGTACTTC
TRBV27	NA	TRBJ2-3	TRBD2	CASSLSFLAGGDTQYF	TGTGCCAGCAGTTTATCTTTCCTAGCGGGAGGAGATACGCAGTATTTT
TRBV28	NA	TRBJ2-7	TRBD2	CASSFSGGTTLWEQYF	TGTGCCAGCAGTTTTTCGGGGGGAACGACTCTGTGGGAGCAGTACTTC
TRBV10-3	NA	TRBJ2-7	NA	CAISDRTDSYEQYF	TGTGCCATCAGTGATCGTACTGACTCCTACGAGCAGTACTTC
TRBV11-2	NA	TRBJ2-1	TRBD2	CASSPTTSGIYNEQFF	TGTGCCAGCAGCCCGACGACTAGCGGGATCTACAATGAGCAGTTCTTC
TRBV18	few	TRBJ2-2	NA	CASSPLRGPGELFF	TGTGCCAGCTCACCACTGCGGGGTCCCGGGGAGCTGTTTTTT
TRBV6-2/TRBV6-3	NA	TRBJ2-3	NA	CASTRDHTDTQYF	TGTGCCAGCACCAGGGATCACACAGATACGCAGTATTTT